This passage covers 10 T cell receptor beta chains from one sample sequenced in a study of T-cell reconstitution after alpha-beta-depleted transplantation in children. Preparing the TCRbeta library involved the use of unique molecular identifiers. One entry per CDR3 protein results from TCRdb running MiXCR on the PCR reads. In the table there are 600,000 to 700,000 distinct CDR3 sequences, about an eighth of which are singletons. Sequenced material: PBMCs, taken before TCRalphabeta/CD19-depleted stem cell transplant. These receptors were obtained from a girl aged 2 to 10 with congenital amegakaryocytic thrombocytopenia, due to receive a stem cell transplant.

Note on this clonotype: The junction shows a germline mismatch at one end, possibly a read error. The V gene is TRBV13, the J gene TRBJ2-1; D uncertain. The CDR3 spans 16 residues. Germline CDR1 and CDR2: PRHDT and FYEKMQ (reference sequence). CDR3 loop: CAISPGRLVSYNEQFF. The CDR3 nucleotides read TGTGCCATCAGCCCCGGGCGGTTAGTGTCCTACAATGAGCAGTTCTTC.

V is TRBV20-1 and J is TRBJ2-3, with TRBD2 matching 10 bases. The CDR3 consists of 15 residues. Losses at the gene ends were 6 bases for V and 0 bases for J; bases not matched to a gene: 6. Germline lookup yields CDR1 DFQATT and CDR2 SNEGSKA (reference sequence). CDR3 sequence reads: CSAPLAGVSTDTQYF. The CDR3 DNA follows: TGCAGTGCACCCCTAGCGGGAGTTAGCACAGATACGCAGTATTTT.

V gene TRBV20-1 combines with J gene TRBJ1-5; 9 bases are shared with TRBD1. The V gene end was trimmed by 2 bases and the J gene end by 2 bases; junction bases not matched to a gene: 13. The CDR3 spans 18 residues. Germline V gene lookup returns CDR1 DFQATT and CDR2 SNEGSKA (reference sequence). The CDR3: CSARLRGSWDRGNQPQHF. For the CDR3, the DNA is TGCAGTGCTAGACTTAGGGGTTCGTGGGACAGGGGCAATCAGCCCCAGCATTTT.

This clonotype was detected only a few times. The chain employs TRBV7-9 and TRBJ2-1; 7 bases align to TRBD2. Unmatched junction bases numbered 8, after V lost 6 bases and J lost 3 bases. Germline V gives CDR1 SEHNR, CDR2 FQNEAQ (reference sequence). This CDR3 spans 15 amino acids. The CDR3 DNA is TGTGCCAGCAGTCAAGCGGGGTTGAACTACAATGAGCAGTTCTTC. Amino acid sequence: CASSQAGLNYNEQFF.

This clonotype was recorded many times. This chain joins TRBV27 and TRBJ2-1; TRBD2 matches 9 bases. The CDR3 covers 16 residues. CDR1 and CDR2 from the germline V gene are MNHEY and SMNVEV (reference sequence). V shed 5 bases and J 8 bases; nucleotides not matched to a gene: 13. The chain's CDR3 is CASSPVAGDQGHEQFF. DNA of the CDR3: TGTGCCAGCAGTCCCGTAGCGGGAGATCAGGGCCATGAGCAGTTCTTC.

This clonotype was counted ten times or more. The chain uses TRBV7-6 and TRBJ1-1; D unresolved. V shed 1 base and J shed 2 bases, with 8 bases lying between them. The CDR3 has 14 residues. In germline, CDR1 is SGHVS, CDR2 FNYEAQ. The CDR3 loop reads CASSLGPGNTEAFF. The CDR3, as DNA: TGTGCCAGCAGCTTAGGTCCCGGAAACACTGAAGCTTTCTTT.

This clonotype was detected only a few times. The genes are TRBV9 and TRBJ2-2, with TRBD2 matching over 12 bases. The V gene end was trimmed by 3 bases and the J gene end by 0 bases; junction bases not matched to a gene: 6. This CDR3 spans 18 amino acids. The germline CDR1 and CDR2 sequences are SGDLS and YYNGEE. This chain's CDR3 is CASSARTSGIPNTGELFF. Here the CDR3 DNA reads TGTGCCAGCAGCGCCAGGACTAGCGGGATACCGAACACCGGGGAGCTGTTTTTT.

CDR3 sequence reads: CASSVAGTGSSYEQYF. CDR3 nucleotide sequence: TGTGCCAGCAGCGTGGCTGGGACAGGGAGCTCCTACGAGCAGTACTTC. V usage is TRBV9 and J usage is TRBJ2-7, with 9 bases aligning to TRBD1. The CDR3 has 16 residues. V dropped 2 bases and J dropped 0; count of bases not matched to a gene: 6. Germline V CDR1 and CDR2: SGDLS, YYNGEE.

This clonotype was seen ten or more times. This rearrangement joins TRBV20-1 to TRBJ2-1; 8 positions match TRBD2. Unmatched junction bases numbered 9, after V lost 3 bases and J lost 8 bases. The CDR3 covers 14 residues. Germline V gives CDR1 DFQATT, CDR2 SNEGSKA (reference sequence). CDR3 sequence: CSASGTRRVDEQFF. The CDR3 nucleotides are TGCAGTGCTAGCGGGACTAGACGAGTAGATGAGCAGTTCTTC.

Ten or more counts support this clonotype. The DNA for the CDR3 is TGTGCCAGCAGTCGCCTTAAGAAGGATCAAGATACGCAGTATTTT. Encoded protein: CASSRLKKDQDTQYF. J is TRBJ2-3 and V is TRBV12-3 or TRBV12-4; D not resolved. Deletions cut 5 bases from V and 5 bases from J, with 17 bases between. CDR3 size: 15 residues.